Listed here is a single T cell receptor (beta chain). The table lists this clonotype with many counts. Its antigen has not been determined. No base quality information exists; no much larger clone differs at one position. These data belong to a study of T-cell reconstitution after alpha-beta-depleted transplantation in children (dated by TCRdb to 2015 to 2016). About the study as a whole: The study quantitatively tracked T-cell immune reconstitution after TCRalphabeta/CD19-depleted allogeneic hematopoietic cell transplantation in children using TCR repertoire profiling. Overall results and qualifications from the work: In some patients, the high TCRbeta diversity seen at day 60 was put down to recipient T cells and intrathymic progenitors that had survived conditioning. Apparently early alphabetaT-cell count recovery about two months after transplant reportedly relied on only several hundred rapidly expanded clones derived from non-depleted graft cells. Over the following months the frequencies of hyperexpanded clones went down, and after one year T-cell counts and TCRbeta diversity were mostly credited to newly produced T cells.

The library was produced with PCR. This sample was sequenced with an Illumina HiSeq 2500. TCR library preparation used molecular barcoding, with unique molecular identifiers applied to normalize quantification of the TCRbeta repertoire. In TCRdb, the public reads were trimmed at Q25 with fastp and aligned with MiXCR, with productive beta chains retained. For every CDR3 protein sequence, its rows merge into one entry that carries the most common genes and DNA. This sample is represented by 300,000 to 400,000 distinct CDR3 sequences; around 15% of them were singletons. Jointly, the top ten make up about 41% of the sample. CDR1 is given as SQVTM and CDR2 as ANQGSEA, both from the germline V gene. V gives up 4 bases and J gives up 5 bases, and the segment between their germline ends measures 7 bases. The CDR3 spans 11 residues, from the cysteine through the phenylalanine. Only the CDR3 DNA stays, 33 bases, in frame from base 1.

The treatment or condition label, as the study defines it: allogeneic hematopoietic cell transplantation with graft depleted of TCRalphabeta T cells and CD19 B cells. TCRalphabeta/CD19-depleted allogeneic hematopoietic cell grafts were given to the transplant recipients, all of whom were children. The sequence was obtained from a male patient aged 2-15 years who had a stem cell transplant for acute lymphoblastic leukemia, so the T cells may come from the graft donor. This chain is built from TRBV29-1 and TRBJ2-3; no D gene is confidently identified. Material: PBMCs, mostly from graft donor cells, obtained 360 days after TCRalphabeta/CD19-depleted stem cell transplant. The CDR3 protein is CSVGPRDTQYF. The DNA sequence is as follows: TGCAGCGTTGGCCCTCGAGATACGCAGTATTTT.